The text below deals with one T cell receptor (beta chain). This entry comes from a study of control samples from healthy donors and cancer patients. The V and J ends lost 6 bases and 7 bases, in that order; junction bases with no gene match: 9. Germline-derived CDR1 and CDR2 are MNHEY and SMNVEV (reference sequence). CDR3 length equals 15 residues. The data were produced by immunoSEQ multiplex PCR, yet TCRdb's version contains in-frame clones alone and is incomplete. This repertoire shows 100,000 to 150,000 clones, 70% to 90% found once; its top ten account for 3.2%. The chain recombines TRBV27 with TRBJ1-6; 7 bases align to TRBD1. The sequence derives from a man in his forties or fifties in good health. Sequences were obtained from blood. The DNA of the CDR3 is TGTGCCAGCAGCACTGACAGGGAGATGAATTCACCCCTCCACTTT. Translating it yields CASSTDREMNSPLHF.